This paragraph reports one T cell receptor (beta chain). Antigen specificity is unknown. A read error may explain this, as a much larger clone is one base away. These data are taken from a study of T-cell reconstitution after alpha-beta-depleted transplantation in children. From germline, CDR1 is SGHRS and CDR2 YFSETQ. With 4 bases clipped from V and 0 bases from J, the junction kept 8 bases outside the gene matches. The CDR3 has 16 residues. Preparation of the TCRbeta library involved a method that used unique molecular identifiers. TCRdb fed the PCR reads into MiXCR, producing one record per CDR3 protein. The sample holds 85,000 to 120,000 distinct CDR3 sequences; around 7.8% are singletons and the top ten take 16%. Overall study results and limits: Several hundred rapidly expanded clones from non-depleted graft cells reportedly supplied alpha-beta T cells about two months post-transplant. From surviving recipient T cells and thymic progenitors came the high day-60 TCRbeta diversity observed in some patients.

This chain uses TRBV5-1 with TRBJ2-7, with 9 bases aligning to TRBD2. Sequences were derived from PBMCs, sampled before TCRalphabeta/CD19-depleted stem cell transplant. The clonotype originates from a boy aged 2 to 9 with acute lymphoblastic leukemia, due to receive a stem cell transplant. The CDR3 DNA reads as TGCGCCAGCAGCCGCTTAGCGGGGGTGACCTCCTACGAGCAGTACTTC. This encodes CASSRLAGVTSYEQYF.